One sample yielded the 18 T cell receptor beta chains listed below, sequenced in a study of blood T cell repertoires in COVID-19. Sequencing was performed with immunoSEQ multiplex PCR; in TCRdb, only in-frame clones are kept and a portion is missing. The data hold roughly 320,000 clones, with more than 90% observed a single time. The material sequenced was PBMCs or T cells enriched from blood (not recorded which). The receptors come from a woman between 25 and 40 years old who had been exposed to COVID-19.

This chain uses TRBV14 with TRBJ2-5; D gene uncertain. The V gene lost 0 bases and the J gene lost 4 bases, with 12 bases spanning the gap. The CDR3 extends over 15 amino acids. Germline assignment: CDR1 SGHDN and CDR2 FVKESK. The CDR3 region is CASSQDNAALETQYF. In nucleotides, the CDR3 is TGTGCCAGCAGCCAAGATAACGCGGCCCTAGAGACCCAGTACTTC.

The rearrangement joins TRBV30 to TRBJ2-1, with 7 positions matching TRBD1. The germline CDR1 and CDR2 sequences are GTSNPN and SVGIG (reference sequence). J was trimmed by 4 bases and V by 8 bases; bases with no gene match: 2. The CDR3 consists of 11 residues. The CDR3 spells CAGQAYNEQFF. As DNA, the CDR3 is TGTGCCGGACAGGCATACAATGAGCAGTTCTTC.

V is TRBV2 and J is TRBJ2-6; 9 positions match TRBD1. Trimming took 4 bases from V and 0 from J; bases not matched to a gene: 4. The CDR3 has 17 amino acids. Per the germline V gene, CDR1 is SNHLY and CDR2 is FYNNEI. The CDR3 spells CASSGWTGASGANVLTF. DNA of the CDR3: TGTGCCAGCAGTGGCTGGACAGGGGCCTCTGGGGCCAACGTCCTGACTTTC.

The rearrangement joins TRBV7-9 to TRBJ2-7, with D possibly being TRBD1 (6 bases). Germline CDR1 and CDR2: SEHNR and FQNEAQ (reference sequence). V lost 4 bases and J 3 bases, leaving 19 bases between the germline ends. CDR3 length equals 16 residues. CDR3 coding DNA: TGTGCCAGCAGCTCCAATACAGGGTTGTCTTTCTACGAGCAGTACTTC. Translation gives CASSSNTGLSFYEQYF.

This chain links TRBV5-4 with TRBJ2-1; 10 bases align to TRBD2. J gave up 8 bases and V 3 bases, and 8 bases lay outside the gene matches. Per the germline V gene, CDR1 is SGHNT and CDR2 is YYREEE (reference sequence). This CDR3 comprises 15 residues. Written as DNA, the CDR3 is TGTGCCAGCAGCTCCCGCCTAGCGGGGGTAGATGAGCAGTTCTTC. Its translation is CASSSRLAGVDEQFF.

The CDR3 sequence: CASSLAQGPVRDTQYF. CDR3 DNA: TGTGCCAGCAGCTTAGCACAGGGACCGGTGAGAGATACGCAGTATTTT. This chain connects TRBV7-9 to TRBJ2-3; possible D gene TRBD1, 6 bases. The CDR3 is made up of 16 amino acids. The V end lost 0 bases, the J end lost 5 bases, and 15 bases lay between the germline ends. Germline V gives CDR1 SEHNR, CDR2 FQNEAQ (reference sequence).

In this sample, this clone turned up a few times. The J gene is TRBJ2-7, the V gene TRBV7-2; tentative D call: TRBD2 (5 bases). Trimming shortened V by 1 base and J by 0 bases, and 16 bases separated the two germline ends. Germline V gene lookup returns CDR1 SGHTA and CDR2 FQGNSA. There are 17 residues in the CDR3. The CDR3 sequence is CASSLGPSGFSSYEQYF. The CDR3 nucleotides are TGTGCCAGCAGCTTAGGCCCCAGCGGTTTCTCCTCCTACGAGCAGTACTTC.

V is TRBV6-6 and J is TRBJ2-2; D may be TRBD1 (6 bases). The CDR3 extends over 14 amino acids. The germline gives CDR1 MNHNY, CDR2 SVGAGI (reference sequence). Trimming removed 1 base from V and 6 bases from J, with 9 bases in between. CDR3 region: CASSYLQGSGELFF. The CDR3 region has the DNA TGTGCCAGCAGTTACTTACAGGGTTCCGGGGAGCTGTTTTTT.

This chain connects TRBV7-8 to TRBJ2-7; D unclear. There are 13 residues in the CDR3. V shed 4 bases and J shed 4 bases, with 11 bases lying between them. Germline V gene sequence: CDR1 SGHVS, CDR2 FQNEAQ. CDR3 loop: CASSSPIGYEQYF. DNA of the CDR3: TGTGCCAGCAGCTCCCCGATCGGTTACGAGCAGTACTTC.

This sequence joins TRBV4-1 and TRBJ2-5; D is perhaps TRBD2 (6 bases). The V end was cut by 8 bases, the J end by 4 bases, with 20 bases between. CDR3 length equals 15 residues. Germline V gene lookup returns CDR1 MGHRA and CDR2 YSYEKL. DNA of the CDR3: TGCGCCAGCTCCCGGGGGTCCCATAGGGTAGAGACCCAGTACTTC. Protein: CASSRGSHRVETQYF.

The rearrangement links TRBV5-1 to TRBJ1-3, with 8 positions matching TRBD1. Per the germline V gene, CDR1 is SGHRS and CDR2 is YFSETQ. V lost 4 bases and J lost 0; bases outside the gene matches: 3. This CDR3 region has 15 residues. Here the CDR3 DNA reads TGCGCCAGCAGCCCAACAGGGGGCTCTGGAAACACCATATATTTT. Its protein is CASSPTGGSGNTIYF. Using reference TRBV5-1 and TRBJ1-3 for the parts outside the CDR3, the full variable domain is KAGVTQTPRYLIKTRGQQVTLSCSPISGHRSVSWYQQTPGQGLQFLFEYFSETQRNKGNFPGRFSGRQFSNSRSEMNVSTLELGDSALYLCASSPTGGSGNTIYFGEGSWLTVV.

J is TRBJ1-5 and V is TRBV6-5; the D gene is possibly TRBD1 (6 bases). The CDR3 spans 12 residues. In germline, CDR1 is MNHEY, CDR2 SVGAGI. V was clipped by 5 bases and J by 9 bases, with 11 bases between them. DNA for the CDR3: TGTGCCAGCAGTCAGGGGAAGGGGCCCCAGCATTTT. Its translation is CASSQGKGPQHF.

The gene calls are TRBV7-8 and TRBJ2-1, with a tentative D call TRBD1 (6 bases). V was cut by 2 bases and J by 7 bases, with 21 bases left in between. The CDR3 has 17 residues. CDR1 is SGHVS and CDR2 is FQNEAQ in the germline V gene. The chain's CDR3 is CASSLWGLGMERNEQFF. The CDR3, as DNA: TGTGCCAGCAGCTTATGGGGGCTAGGGATGGAGCGGAATGAGCAGTTCTTC.

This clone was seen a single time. CDR3 loop: CASSFRAGSGQGHYGYTF. The CDR3 DNA reads TGTGCCAGCAGCTTCCGAGCGGGTTCGGGACAGGGGCACTATGGCTACACCTTC. This rearrangement joins TRBV7-8 to TRBJ1-2; 10 positions agree with TRBD1. The ends lost 3 bases at V and 3 bases at J; junction bases unmatched: 13. CDR1 and CDR2 from the germline V gene are SGHVS and FQNEAQ. CDR3 length: 18 residues. Filled out from reference TRBV7-8 and TRBJ1-2, the complete variable domain reads GAGVSQSPRYKVAKRGQDVALRCDPISGHVSLFWYQQALGQGPEFLTYFQNEAQLDKSGLPSDRFFAERPEGSVSTLKIQRTQQEDSAVYLCASSFRAGSGQGHYGYTFGSGTRLTVV.

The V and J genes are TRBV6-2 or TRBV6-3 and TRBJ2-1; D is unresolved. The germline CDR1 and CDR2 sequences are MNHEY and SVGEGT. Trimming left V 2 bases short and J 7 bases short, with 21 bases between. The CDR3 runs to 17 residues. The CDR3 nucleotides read TGTGCCAGCAGTTACCGTCCCTACTACGGCCCTGGGAATGAGCAGTTCTTC. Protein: CASSYRPYYGPGNEQFF.

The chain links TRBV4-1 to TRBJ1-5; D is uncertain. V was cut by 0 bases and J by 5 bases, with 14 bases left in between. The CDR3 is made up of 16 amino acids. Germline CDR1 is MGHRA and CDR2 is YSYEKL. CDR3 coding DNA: TGCGCCAGCAGCCAAGAATACGACGGAGGTTATCAGCCCCAGCATTTT. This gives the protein CASSQEYDGGYQPQHF.

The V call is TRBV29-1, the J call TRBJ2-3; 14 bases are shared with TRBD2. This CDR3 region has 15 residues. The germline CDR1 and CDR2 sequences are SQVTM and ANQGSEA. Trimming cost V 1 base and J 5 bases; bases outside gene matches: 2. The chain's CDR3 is CSVEGLAGGQDTQYF. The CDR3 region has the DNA TGCAGCGTTGAAGGACTAGCGGGGGGGCAAGATACGCAGTATTTT.

The chain's CDR3 is CASSPRVGAGQPQHF. Here the CDR3 DNA reads TGTGCCAGTAGTCCGAGGGTGGGGGCAGGACAGCCCCAGCATTTT. V gene TRBV19 combines with J gene TRBJ1-5, with a tentative D call TRBD1 (6 bases). Germline values: CDR1 LNHDA, CDR2 SQIVND (reference sequence). CDR3 length: 15 amino acids. Trimming pared 5 bases from V and 7 bases from J, leaving 18 bases between.